This T cell receptor (beta chain) was retrieved from a study of blood T cells in healthy people across ages. Extraction of total RNA produced a minimum of 6 micrograms from each sample. Only a few counts were recorded for this clonotype. Its antigen is unknown. Together with a sample-barcoded 5' primer, a J-beta primer mix was included in a second PCR lasting about 7 to 12 cycles. Tags on each cDNA molecule came from a template-switch adaptor with 12 random nucleotides. Using its own MiXCR run on the 5' RACE reads, TCRdb lists one record per CDR3 protein. This sample has about 1,800,000 distinct CDR3 sequences, with 28% found just once. The germline gives CDR1 MNHEY, CDR2 SMNVEV (reference sequence). V was clipped by 0 bases and J by 2 bases, with 8 bases between them. This CDR3 contains 15 residues. Study-wide results and caveats: Naive T cell percentage by flow cytometry tracked strongly with beta diversity. Without sorted subsets, naive and antigen-experienced compartments could not be conclusively compared.

V is TRBV27 and J is TRBJ1-5, with D unclear. The receptor comes from a woman aged 25 to 45 in good health. Sequencing input: blood. In DNA form, the CDR3 reads TGTGCCAGCAGTTTATCAGGTTGGGGCAATCAGCCCCAGCATTTT. Amino acids: CASSLSGWGNQPQHF.